These T cell receptor beta chains were read from a single sample in a study of cytomegalovirus exposure and HLA in healthy donors. Sequencing used immunoSEQ multiplex PCR; TCRdb keeps in-frame clones, though not all of them. The table includes 45,000 to 65,000 clones, 75% to 80% detected once. Sample: PBMCs. The receptors come from a woman in her thirties or forties in good health and CMV-seropositive. CDR3s include the opening cysteine and the closing phenylalanine or tryptophan. Each record gives: V gene, CDR3 length, D gene, J gene, clone size, CDR3 protein, CDR3 DNA. A D gene is named only where the DNA matches it firmly. A row's size may be missing; if present it is once, few, many or a size class.

V gene: TRBV6-5; CDR3 length: 13; D gene: -; J gene: TRBJ2-1; clone size: -; CDR3 protein: CASSSPAGTEQFF; CDR3 DNA: TGTGCCAGCAGCTCCCCCGCGGGGACGGAGCAGTTCTTC
V gene: TRBV29-1; CDR3 length: 13; D gene: -; J gene: TRBJ1-2; clone size: -; CDR3 protein: CSVGGETNYGYTF; CDR3 DNA: TGCAGCGTTGGTGGGGAGACGAACTATGGCTACACCTTC
V gene: TRBV7-8; CDR3 length: 17; D gene: TRBD1; J gene: TRBJ1-5; clone size: -; CDR3 protein: CASSLGETRGQGQPQHF; CDR3 DNA: TGTGCCAGCAGCTTAGGAGAGACCAGGGGACAGGGACAGCCCCAGCATTTT
V gene: TRBV29-1; CDR3 length: 14; D gene: TRBD2; J gene: TRBJ2-3; clone size: once; CDR3 protein: CSGGLAGPADTQYF; CDR3 DNA: TGCAGCGGTGGCCTAGCGGGCCCCGCAGATACGCAGTATTTT
V gene: TRBV2; CDR3 length: 16; D gene: TRBD2; J gene: TRBJ2-7; clone size: few; CDR3 protein: CASSISSGGSSYEQYF; CDR3 DNA: TGTGCCAGCAGCATCTCTAGCGGGGGGAGCTCCTACGAGCAGTACTTC
V gene: TRBV25-1; CDR3 length: 18; D gene: TRBD2; J gene: TRBJ2-5; clone size: -; CDR3 protein: CASSEYRGGSGGAETQYF; CDR3 DNA: TGTGCCAGCAGTGAATATCGCGGCGGTAGCGGGGGGGCAGAGACCCAGTACTTC
V gene: TRBV10-1; CDR3 length: 15; D gene: -; J gene: TRBJ2-7; clone size: -; CDR3 protein: CASVIPPQGSYEQYF; CDR3 DNA: TGCGCCAGCGTCATACCGCCGCAGGGCTCCTACGAGCAGTACTTC
V gene: TRBV6-5; CDR3 length: 13; D gene: -; J gene: TRBJ2-1; clone size: -; CDR3 protein: CASSYLAANEQFF; CDR3 DNA: TGTGCCAGCAGTTACCTGGCCGCAAATGAGCAGTTCTTC
V gene: TRBV18; CDR3 length: 15; D gene: TRBD1; J gene: TRBJ1-2; clone size: -; CDR3 protein: CASSRKQGSEDGYTF; CDR3 DNA: TGTGCCAGCTCACGCAAACAGGGGTCAGAGGATGGCTACACCTTC
V gene: TRBV6-7; CDR3 length: 15; D gene: TRBD1; J gene: TRBJ1-2; clone size: -; CDR3 protein: CAGGKQGGLNYGYTF; CDR3 DNA: TGTGCCGGGGGGAAACAGGGGGGATTAAACTATGGCTACACCTTC